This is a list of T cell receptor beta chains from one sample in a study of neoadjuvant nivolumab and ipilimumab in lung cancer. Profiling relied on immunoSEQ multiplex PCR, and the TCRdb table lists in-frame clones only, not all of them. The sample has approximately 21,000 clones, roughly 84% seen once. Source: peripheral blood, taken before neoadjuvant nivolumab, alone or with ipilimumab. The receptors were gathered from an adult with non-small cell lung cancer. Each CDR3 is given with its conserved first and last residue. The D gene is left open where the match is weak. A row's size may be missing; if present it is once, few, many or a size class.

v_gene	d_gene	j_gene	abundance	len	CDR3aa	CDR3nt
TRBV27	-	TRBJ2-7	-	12	CASSLDGYEQYF	TGTGCCAGCAGTTTGGACGGGTACGAGCAGTACTTC
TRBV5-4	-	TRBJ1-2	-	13	CASRLGHNYGYTF	TGTGCCAGCAGGCTAGGACACAACTATGGCTACACCTTC
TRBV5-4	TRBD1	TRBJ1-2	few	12	CASSSQGDGYTF	TGTGCCAGCAGCTCACAGGGGGATGGCTACACCTTC
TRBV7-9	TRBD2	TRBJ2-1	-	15	CASSYREGNYNEQFF	TGTGCCAGCAGCTATCGGGAGGGGAACTACAATGAGCAGTTCTTC
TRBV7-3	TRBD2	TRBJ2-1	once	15	CASSPLAGAYNEQFF	TGTGCCAGCAGCCCCCTAGCGGGAGCCTACAATGAGCAGTTCTTC
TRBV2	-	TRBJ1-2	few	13	CASSENREYGYTF	TGTGCCAGCAGTGAAAACAGGGAGTATGGCTACACCTTC
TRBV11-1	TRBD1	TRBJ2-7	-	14	CASSRDRGPNEQYF	TGTGCCAGCAGCCGGGACAGGGGGCCAAACGAGCAGTACTTC
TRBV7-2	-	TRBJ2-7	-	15	CASSFPLGGYYEQYF	TGTGCCAGCAGCTTCCCTTTGGGCGGGTATTACGAGCAGTACTTC
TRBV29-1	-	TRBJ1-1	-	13	CSVGGGKDTEAFF	TGCAGCGTGGGAGGGGGTAAGGACACTGAAGCTTTCTTT
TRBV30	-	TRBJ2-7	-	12	CAWSQGPYEQYF	TGTGCCTGGAGTCAGGGTCCCTACGAGCAGTACTTC
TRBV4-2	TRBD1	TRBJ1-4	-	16	CASSQDPGQEREKLFF	TGTGCCAGCAGCCAAGATCCGGGACAGGAGAGAGAAAAACTGTTTTTT
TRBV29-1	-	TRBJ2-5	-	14	CSVDLGGPGETQYF	TGCAGCGTTGACCTAGGGGGGCCGGGGGAGACCCAGTACTTC
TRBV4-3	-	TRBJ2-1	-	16	CASSQEVGVSYNEQFF	TGCGCCAGCAGCCAAGAGGTCGGAGTCTCCTACAATGAGCAGTTCTTC
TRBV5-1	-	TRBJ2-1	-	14	CASSLEGGSDEQFF	TGCGCCAGCAGCTTGGAGGGGGGGAGCGATGAGCAGTTCTTC
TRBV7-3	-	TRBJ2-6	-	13	CASSLAGANVLTF	TGTGCCAGCAGCTTAGCTGGGGCCAACGTCCTGACTTTC
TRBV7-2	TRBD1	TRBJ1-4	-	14	CASSSSNRGEKLFF	TGTGCCAGCAGCTCAAGCAACAGGGGTGAAAAACTGTTTTTT
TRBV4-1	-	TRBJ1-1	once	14	CASSINSMNTEAFF	TGCGCCAGCAGTATAAACAGCATGAACACTGAAGCTTTCTTT
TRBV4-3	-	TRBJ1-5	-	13	CASAGSFNQPQHF	TGCGCCAGCGCGGGAAGTTTCAATCAGCCCCAGCATTTT
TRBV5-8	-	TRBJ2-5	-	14	CASSLERIQETQYF	TGTGCCAGCAGCTTGGAACGCATCCAAGAGACCCAGTACTTC